A selection of T cell receptor beta chains follows, all from one sample in a study of CD8 T cells in Susac syndrome. Via MiXCR, TCRdb re-called the immunoSEQ multiplex PCR reads, giving one row per CDR3 protein. The sample holds about 150,000 distinct CDR3 sequences, over 95% seen once. The specimen sequenced was CD8+ T cells from PBMCs. These TCRs come from a human donor with multiple sclerosis. Both conserved end residues are part of each CDR3. The D gene is left open where the match is weak. Where a row states a size, it is once, few, many or the class of an expanded clone; other rows omit it.

abundance	len	v_gene	d_gene	j_gene	CDR3aa	CDR3nt
once	14	TRBV29-1	.	TRBJ2-1	CSVELVDRYNEQFF	TGCAGCGTTGAGTTGGTCGACAGATACAATGAGCAGTTCTTC
.	17	TRBV30	.	TRBJ2-3	CAWSVQGRGWGTDTQYF	TGTGCCTGGAGTGTACAGGGTCGGGGTTGGGGCACAGATACGCAGTATTTT
.	14	TRBV2	.	TRBJ2-7	CASSRTLTLYEQYF	TGTGCCAGCAGTCGGACACTCACCCTCTACGAGCAGTACTTC
.	14	TRBV29-1	TRBD1	TRBJ1-5	CSVEVGTGSQPQHF	TGCAGCGTTGAAGTAGGGACAGGGTCTCAGCCCCAGCATTTT
.	12	TRBV20-1	.	TRBJ1-5	CSASLTDQPQHF	TGCAGTGCTTCTCTCACTGATCAGCCCCAGCATTTT
.	17	TRBV12-3/TRBV12-4	TRBD2	TRBJ2-7	CASSPNPWPGLADSQDF	TGTGCCAGCAGTCCAAACCCCTGGCCGGGACTAGCGGATTCCCAGGACTTC
once	15	TRBV30	TRBD1	TRBJ2-7	CAWSWGQGASYEQYF	TGTGCCTGGAGTTGGGGACAGGGGGCGTCCTACGAGCAGTACTTC
.	16	TRBV7-9	TRBD2	TRBJ2-4	CASSSLAGTAKNIQYF	TGTGCCAGCAGCTCCCTAGCGGGGACAGCCAAAAACATTCAGTACTTC
.	14	TRBV3-1	.	TRBJ1-1	CASSQTAMNTEAFF	TGTGCCAGCAGCCAGACAGCCATGAACACTGAAGCTTTCTTT
once	14	TRBV6-5	.	TRBJ2-1	CASSYTTSLNEQFF	TGTGCCAGCAGTTACACGACTAGTTTGAATGAGCAGTTCTTC
once	14	TRBV2	.	TRBJ1-1	CASRETGTNTEAFF	TGTGCCAGCAGAGAAACAGGGACGAACACTGAAGCTTTCTTT
.	15	TRBV29-1	TRBD1	TRBJ1-1	CSVPVLDRSSTEAFF	TGCAGCGTTCCCGTCCTGGACAGGTCGAGCACTGAAGCTTTCTTT
.	14	TRBV5-1	.	TRBJ1-1	CASSLKTQGTEAFF	TGCGCCAGCAGCTTGAAGACTCAGGGCACTGAAGCTTTCTTT
.	18	TRBV13	.	TRBJ2-3	CASSPTGGEFPSTDTQYF	TGTGCCAGCAGCCCCACGGGCGGGGAATTTCCTAGCACAGATACGCAGTATTTT
.	11	TRBV12-3/TRBV12-4	.	TRBJ1-1	CASSPAGEAFF	TGTGCCAGCAGTCCCGCGGGGGAAGCTTTCTTT
once	14	TRBV2	TRBD1	TRBJ1-5	CASTSGGSNQPQHF	TGTGCCAGCACCTCAGGGGGCAGCAATCAGCCCCAGCATTTT
.	16	TRBV3-1	TRBD1	TRBJ2-1	CASSQDVRTGVDEQFF	TGTGCCAGCAGCCAAGATGTGCGGACAGGGGTCGATGAGCAGTTCTTC
.	15	TRBV9	TRBD1	TRBJ1-2	CASSPRGEGNYGYTF	TGTGCCAGCAGTCCCAGGGGGGAAGGAAACTATGGCTACACCTTC
once	12	TRBV30	TRBD1	TRBJ2-1	CAWLTGDNEQFF	TGTGCCTGGCTCACAGGGGACAATGAGCAGTTCTTC
.	15	TRBV6-1	.	TRBJ2-1	CASSETAGSYNEQFF	TGTGCCAGCAGTGAAACGGCTGGCTCCTACAATGAGCAGTTCTTC
.	18	TRBV15	TRBD1	TRBJ1-1	CATSRYPRYDRAWTEAFF	TGTGCCACCAGCAGATACCCCAGATACGACAGGGCATGGACTGAAGCTTTCTTT
.	14	TRBV20-1	.	TRBJ2-1	CSARGTIAFNEQFF	TGCAGTGCGCGAGGCACCATAGCTTTCAATGAGCAGTTCTTC
.	14	TRBV27	.	TRBJ2-1	CASSLSRINNEQFF	TGTGCCAGCAGTCTATCGAGAATCAACAATGAGCAGTTCTTC
.	15	TRBV27	TRBD1	TRBJ1-1	CASSLSAGGGTEAFF	TGTGCCAGCAGTTTATCGGCAGGGGGAGGAACTGAAGCTTTCTTT
.	15	TRBV29-1	.	TRBJ1-2	CSVEDHVEQGYGYTF	TGCAGCGTTGAAGATCACGTGGAACAGGGATATGGCTACACCTTC
.	15	TRBV6-2/TRBV6-3	.	TRBJ2-7	CASSYSLGDTIFAYF	TGTGCCAGCAGTTACTCGTTAGGGGATACGATTTTTGCGTACTTC
.	14	TRBV25-1	.	TRBJ2-1	CASSDLSLANEQFF	TGTGCCAGCAGTGATTTGTCCCTCGCGAATGAGCAGTTCTTC
.	15	TRBV20-1	TRBD2	TRBJ2-1	CSARDLRGGVYEQFF	TGCAGTGCTAGAGATTTGCGGGGGGGCGTCTATGAGCAGTTCTTC
.	14	TRBV7-9	TRBD1	TRBJ1-6	CASTPEGTASPLHF	TGTGCCAGCACCCCAGAAGGGACAGCCTCACCCCTCCACTTT
.	12	TRBV5-6	.	TRBJ1-6	CASSLGTSPLHF	TGTGCCAGCAGCTTGGGGACCTCCCCCCTCCACTTT
.	15	TRBV14	.	TRBJ2-5	CASSQDLGVQETQYF	TGTGCCAGCAGCCAAGATCTCGGGGTCCAAGAGACCCAGTACTTC
.	13	TRBV7-9	.	TRBJ2-1	CASRSQLKTEQFF	TGTGCCAGCAGGTCTCAACTCAAGACTGAGCAGTTCTTC
.	12	TRBV29-1	TRBD1	TRBJ2-2	CSVDRGNGELFF	TGCAGCGTCGACAGGGGGAACGGGGAGCTGTTTTTT
.	12	TRBV30	.	TRBJ2-1	CAWDPQNHEQFF	TGTGCCTGGGACCCCCAAAACCATGAGCAGTTCTTC
.	14	TRBV27	.	TRBJ2-2	CASSLSGAAGELFF	TGTGCCAGCAGTTTATCAGGGGCGGCCGGGGAGCTGTTTTTT
.	14	TRBV18	TRBD2	TRBJ2-5	CASSPGTTGETQYF	TGTGCCAGCTCTCCCGGGACTACCGGAGAGACCCAGTACTTC
once	11	TRBV29-1	.	TRBJ1-1	CSVFDGAEAFF	TGCAGCGTCTTCGACGGAGCTGAAGCTTTCTTT